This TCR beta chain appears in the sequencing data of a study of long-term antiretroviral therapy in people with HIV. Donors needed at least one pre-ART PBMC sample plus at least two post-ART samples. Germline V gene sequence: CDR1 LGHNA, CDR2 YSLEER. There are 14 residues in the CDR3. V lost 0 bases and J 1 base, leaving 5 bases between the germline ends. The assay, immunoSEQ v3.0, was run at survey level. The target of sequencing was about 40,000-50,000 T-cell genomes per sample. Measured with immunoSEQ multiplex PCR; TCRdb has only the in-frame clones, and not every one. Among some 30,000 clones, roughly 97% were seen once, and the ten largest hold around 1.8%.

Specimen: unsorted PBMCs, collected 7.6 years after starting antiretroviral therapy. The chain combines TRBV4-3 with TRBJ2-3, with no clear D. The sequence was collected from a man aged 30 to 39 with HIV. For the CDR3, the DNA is TGCGCCAGCAGCCAAGAGGCGGGCACAGATACGCAGTATTTT. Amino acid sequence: CASSQEAGTDTQYF.